The 29 T cell receptor beta chains in this list originate from one sample, sequenced in a study. TCRdb analysed the RT-PCR reads with MiXCR anew, one entry per CDR3 protein. The sample records hundreds of thousands of distinct CDR3 sequences, 14% being singletons. The sample comprised memory CD4+ T cells from blood. These receptors all stem from a female donor in good health, serving as a healthy control.

This clonotype was observed many times. The V call is TRBV3-1, the J call TRBJ2-5; tentative D call: TRBD2 (5 bases). CDR1 is LGHDT, CDR2 YNNKEL, per germline (reference sequence). This CDR3 comprises 13 residues. V was cut by 0 bases and J by 7 bases, with 9 bases left in between. The CDR3 DNA follows: TGTGCCAGCAGCCAAGATCGGGATGGGACCCAGTACTTC. Translated, it gives CASSQDRDGTQYF.

This clonotype appeared many times. The chain combines TRBV29-1 with TRBJ2-1, with D perhaps TRBD2 (5 bases). The V end was cut by 7 bases, the J end by 8 bases, with 15 bases between. This CDR3 contains 12 residues. Looked up from germline, CDR1 is SQVTM and CDR2 is ANQGSEA. CDR3 in amino acids: CSGGKGGDEQFF. Here the CDR3 DNA reads TGCAGCGGCGGTAAAGGAGGCGATGAGCAGTTCTTC.

This clonotype was observed a handful of times. The V gene is TRBV5-5, the J gene TRBJ2-1; 10 positions agree with TRBD2. V trimming: 4 bases; J trimming: 3 bases; junction bases outside the gene matches: 16. Germline V gene sequence: CDR1 SGHKS, CDR2 YYEKEE (reference sequence). This CDR3 is 19 amino acids long. The CDR3, as DNA: TGTGCCAGCAGCAGAAAGACAGGGGCCAGCGGGAGGGACTACAATGAGCAGTTCTTC. Translated, it gives CASSRKTGASGRDYNEQFF.

This clonotype was counted ten times or more. The chain joins TRBV15 to TRBJ1-1; D is ambiguous. The CDR3 runs to 13 residues. CDR1 and CDR2 (germline): LNHNV, YYDKDF (reference sequence). The V end was cut by 5 bases, the J end by 4 bases, with 11 bases between. CDR3 DNA sequence: TGTGCCACCAGCGTATCAGAACGCACTGAAGCTTTCTTT. Its protein product is CATSVSERTEAFF.

This clonotype has a handful of counts. V is TRBV20-1 and J is TRBJ2-5, with D perhaps TRBD1 or TRBD2 (5 bases each). This CDR3 has 13 residues. Trimming pared 6 bases from V and 9 bases from J, leaving 20 bases between. Germline loops: CDR1 DFQATT, CDR2 SNEGSKA (reference sequence). The CDR3 region is CSAPPGLRSAQYF. The CDR3 DNA sequence: TGCAGTGCGCCGCCGGGGCTGAGGTCGGCCCAGTACTTC.

The CDR3 sequence is CASRLQKSSYEQYF. The CDR3 region has the DNA TGTGCCAGCAGGTTGCAGAAGAGCTCCTACGAGCAGTACTTC. V usage is TRBV6-2 or TRBV6-3 and J usage is TRBJ2-7; D not resolved. This CDR3 region has 14 residues. V shed 6 bases and J shed 0 bases, with 12 bases lying between them. CDR1 is MNHEY and CDR2 is SVGEGT in the germline V gene.

The chain recombines TRBV27 with TRBJ2-1; TRBD1 aligns across 12 bases. V was pared by 7 bases and J by 5 bases, with 6 bases of the junction left unmatched. This CDR3 spans 15 amino acids. Germline CDR1 is MNHEY and CDR2 is SMNVEV (reference sequence). This CDR3 is CASKGTGGWNNEQFF. In nucleotides, the CDR3 is TGTGCCAGCAAGGGGACAGGGGGCTGGAACAATGAGCAGTTCTTC.

Many counts were recorded for this clonotype. The genes are TRBV12-3 or TRBV12-4 and TRBJ1-1; D perhaps matches TRBD1 (5 bases). The CDR3 runs 15 residues. The V end was cut by 2 bases, the J end by 3 bases, with 13 bases between. CDR3 sequence: CASSLNGARDTEAFF. In DNA form, the CDR3 reads TGTGCCAGCAGTTTAAACGGGGCGCGGGACACTGAAGCTTTCTTT.

There are a few counts of this clonotype. The chain links TRBV28 to TRBJ2-3; 10 positions agree with TRBD2. The CDR3 length is 16 residues. V trimming: 4 bases; J trimming: 3 bases; junction bases outside the gene matches: 7. Germline CDR1 and CDR2: MDHEN and SYDVKM. This CDR3 reads CASSSSSGSETDTQYF. The CDR3 bases are TGTGCCAGCAGTTCCTCTAGCGGGAGCGAGACAGATACGCAGTATTTT.

This clonotype was picked up a small number of times. The V and J genes are TRBV20-1 and TRBJ2-5, with D possibly matching TRBD1 (6 bases). V lost 3 bases and J 6 bases, leaving 14 bases between the germline ends. Germline V gene data show CDR1 as DFQATT and CDR2 as SNEGSKA (reference sequence). The CDR3 extends over 13 amino acids. The DNA for the CDR3 is TGCAGTGCTAGTTCGGAAGGGGGTAAGACCCAGTACTTC. Residues: CSASSEGGKTQYF.

This clonotype was counted ten times or more. The genes are TRBV15 and TRBJ1-2; the D gene is possibly TRBD1 (6 bases). Trimming removed 7 bases at V and 4 bases at J, with 13 bases between. CDR3 length: 13 residues. The germline V gene has CDR1 LNHNV and CDR2 YYDKDF (reference sequence). Here the CDR3 DNA reads TGTGCCACCACCTCGGGCAGGGGCTATGGCTACACCTTC. This sequence encodes CATTSGRGYGYTF.

In this sample, this clonotype turned up a few times. This chain uses TRBV11-2 with TRBJ2-5; 9 positions match TRBD2. Germline assignment: CDR1 SGHAT and CDR2 FQNNGV. This CDR3 has 15 residues. The J segment lost 1 base and the V segment lost 4 bases, leaving 4 bases of the junction unmatched. CDR3 sequence: CASSWVSGSQETQYF. The CDR3 nucleotides are TGTGCCAGCAGCTGGGTTAGCGGGAGCCAAGAGACCCAGTACTTC.

This clonotype came up many times. V is TRBV20-1 and J is TRBJ2-5, with a weak D call TRBD1 (5 bases). Germline CDR1 reads DFQATT; CDR2 reads SNEGSKA (reference sequence). Trimming pared 5 bases from V and 5 bases from J, leaving 12 bases between. The CDR3 spans 12 residues. The CDR3 sequence is CSAQGSWETQYF. CDR3 DNA: TGCAGTGCTCAGGGATCTTGGGAGACCCAGTACTTC.

This clonotype was counted between two and nine times. The chain recombines TRBV2 with TRBJ1-2, with a tentative D call TRBD1 (6 bases). Trimming left V 3 bases short and J 1 base short, with 12 bases between. The CDR3 has 15 amino acids. Germline loops: CDR1 SNHLY, CDR2 FYNNEI. CDR3 amino acids: CASSENRDLNYGYTF. CDR3 in DNA: TGTGCCAGCAGTGAGAACAGGGACCTTAACTATGGCTACACCTTC.

This clonotype occurred a few times. The chain combines TRBV20-1 with TRBJ2-5; D perhaps matches TRBD2 (7 bases). V was cut by 1 base and J by 5 bases, with 14 bases left in between. The CDR3 is 14 residues long. From germline, CDR1 is DFQATT and CDR2 SNEGSKA (reference sequence). The chain's CDR3 is CSARVPQGGETQYF. As DNA, the CDR3 is TGCAGTGCTAGAGTCCCACAGGGAGGGGAGACCCAGTACTTC.

The genes are TRBV4-3 and TRBJ1-4; D is unresolved. This CDR3 is 14 amino acids long. Trimming took off 0 bases at V and 7 bases at J, with 9 bases between the two ends. Looked up from germline, CDR1 is LGHNA and CDR2 is YSLEER. CDR3 residues: CASSQDRLGEKLFF. In DNA, the CDR3 is TGCGCCAGCAGCCAAGATCGACTTGGTGAAAAACTGTTTTTT.

Only a few counts were recorded for this clonotype. V and J are TRBV6-2 or TRBV6-3 and TRBJ2-3, with TRBD2 identical over 7 bases. Germline V gene data show CDR1 as MNHEY and CDR2 as SVGEGT. This CDR3 region has 16 residues. The V gene end was trimmed by 6 bases and the J gene end by 3 bases; junction bases not matched to a gene: 12. The CDR3 coding sequence is TGTGCCAGCAGCGCGAGCGGCTCGGGGGGTACAGATACGCAGTATTTT. Encoded protein: CASSASGSGGTDTQYF.

The chain links TRBV3-1 to TRBJ2-1; 8 positions agree with TRBD2. Trimming at V came to 4 bases and at J to 6 bases, leaving 11 bases not matched to a gene. Germline V CDR1 and CDR2: LGHDT, YNNKEL (reference sequence). The CDR3 spans 16 residues. The chain's CDR3 is CASSLVRGGGINEQFF. The CDR3 coding sequence is TGTGCCAGCAGCCTAGTACGGGGGGGCGGTATCAATGAGCAGTTCTTC.

The V call is TRBV9, the J call TRBJ2-1, with 8 bases aligning to TRBD2. The V gene's germline CDR1 is SGDLS and CDR2 YYNGEE. The CDR3 length is 16 residues. V shed 2 bases and J 6 bases; nucleotides not matched to a gene: 10. CDR3 protein: CASSVGLAGRINEQFF. In DNA, the CDR3 is TGTGCCAGCAGCGTTGGCCTAGCGGGCAGGATCAATGAGCAGTTCTTC.

The rearrangement uses TRBV18 and TRBJ2-7; 10 positions agree with TRBD1. J was trimmed by 1 base and V by 3 bases; bases with no gene match: 3. Germline-derived CDR1 and CDR2 are KGHSH and LQKENI. The CDR3 loop spans 15 amino acids. The CDR3 region has the DNA TGTGCCAGCTCACCGGGACAGGGGACTTCCTACGAGCAGTACTTC. It codes for CASSPGQGTSYEQYF. Supplemented by reference TRBV18 and TRBJ2-7, the full variable domain reads NAGVMQNPRHLVRRRGQEARLRCSPMKGHSHVYWYRQLPEEGLKFMVYLQKENIIDESGMPKERFSAEFPKEGPSILRIQQVVRGDSAAYFCASSPGQGTSYEQYFGPGTRLTVT.

The V and J genes are TRBV5-5 and TRBJ1-1, with 7 positions matching TRBD1. Germline CDR1 reads SGHKS; CDR2 reads YYEKEE (reference sequence). The V gene end was trimmed by 7 bases and the J gene end by 5 bases; junction bases not matched to a gene: 5. The CDR3 sequence is 12 residues long. CDR3 sequence (DNA): TGTGCCAGCTGGATCAGGGGGACTGAAGCTTTCTTT. Protein: CASWIRGTEAFF.

This clonotype was found many times. This chain joins TRBV4-3 and TRBJ1-2, with D unclear. V was cut by 4 bases and J by 6 bases, with 18 bases left in between. Germline assignment: CDR1 LGHNA and CDR2 YSLEER. This CDR3 is built from 15 residues. The CDR3 bases are TGCGCCAGCAGCCCAACCACGGAAGGGCTGGATGGCTACACCTTC. Translation gives CASSPTTEGLDGYTF.

V and J are TRBV5-4 and TRBJ2-1; the D gene could be TRBD1 or TRBD2 (5 bases each). The CDR3 runs 15 residues. V gave up 1 base and J gave up 7 bases, with 15 bases separating them. The V gene's germline CDR1 is SGHNT and CDR2 YYREEE (reference sequence). The chain's CDR3 is CASSLSRDGHNEQFF. The CDR3, as DNA: TGTGCCAGCAGCTTGAGTAGGGACGGTCATAATGAGCAGTTCTTC.

This clonotype was observed a few times. The chain combines TRBV7-6 with TRBJ1-2; tentatively, D is TRBD1 (6 bases). The CDR3 has 14 residues. The germline V gene has CDR1 SGHVS and CDR2 FNYEAQ. The V gene lost 5 bases and the J gene lost 5 bases, with 15 bases spanning the gap. Here the CDR3 reads CASSRRQAPYGYTF. For the CDR3, the DNA is TGTGCCAGCAGCCGCCGACAGGCCCCTTATGGCTACACCTTC.

In this sample, this clonotype turned up many times. V and J are TRBV6-2 or TRBV6-3 and TRBJ2-1; 12 bases align to TRBD2. J was trimmed by 8 bases and V by 4 bases; bases with no gene match: 9. Germline lookup yields CDR1 MNHEY and CDR2 SVGEGT. The CDR3 is 16 amino acids. This CDR3 is CASSSPLAGGTHEQFF. Here the CDR3 DNA reads TGTGCCAGCAGTTCGCCCCTAGCGGGAGGGACCCATGAGCAGTTCTTC.

This chain connects TRBV7-2 to TRBJ2-4, with D possibly being TRBD1 or TRBD2 (7 bases each). The CDR3 consists of 19 residues. The V gene's germline CDR1 is SGHTA and CDR2 FQGNSA. Trimming cost V 1 base and J 0 bases, with 19 bases left between them. In DNA form, the CDR3 reads TGTGCCAGCAGCTTAGAGGGGCAGGGGGGGGTCGGAGCCAAAAACATTCAGTACTTC. As protein: CASSLEGQGGVGAKNIQYF.

This chain joins TRBV5-6 and TRBJ1-5; D uncertain. V gave up 0 bases and J gave up 0 bases, with 10 bases separating them. Germline V gives CDR1 SGHDT, CDR2 YYEEEE. The CDR3 length is 16 residues. The CDR3 region is CASSLGHAVSNQPQHF. DNA for the CDR3: TGTGCCAGCAGCTTGGGACATGCCGTTAGCAATCAGCCCCAGCATTTT.

This clonotype was counted ten times or more. The chain employs TRBV5-1 and TRBJ2-3, with D unclear. In germline, CDR1 is SGHRS, CDR2 YFSETQ. The germline V and J ends were trimmed by 0 bases and 2 bases, with 7 bases remaining between them. This CDR3 comprises 14 residues. This chain's CDR3 is CASSLDQITDTQYF. The CDR3 DNA is TGCGCCAGCAGCTTGGACCAAATCACAGATACGCAGTATTTT.

This chain connects TRBV19 to TRBJ2-1; 12 bases match TRBD2. This CDR3 is built from 18 residues. V dropped 6 bases and J dropped 6; count of bases not matched to a gene: 15. Germline V gene data show CDR1 as LNHDA and CDR2 as SQIVND (reference sequence). CDR3 loop: CASRPNRGGLAGLNEQFF. The CDR3 coding sequence is TGTGCCAGTAGGCCAAACCGAGGGGGACTAGCGGGCCTCAATGAGCAGTTCTTC.